These 16 T cell receptor beta chains came from one sample sequenced in a study of cytomegalovirus exposure and HLA in healthy donors. PCR was performed using 60 Vbeta and 13 Jbeta primers. Using immunoSEQ multiplex PCR, the repertoire was profiled, and TCRdb retains in-frame clones only, with some absent. The top ten clones hold approximately 2% of a sample with 150,000 to 200,000 clones, 65% to 85% of them seen once. The source material was PBMCs. The receptors shown here come from a young man in good health and CMV-seronegative.

The chain uses TRBV5-1 and TRBJ1-1; 7 nucleotides line up with TRBD1. This CDR3 is built from 15 residues. The germline V gene has CDR1 SGHRS and CDR2 YFSETQ. V was clipped by 4 bases and J by 0 bases; unmatched bases: 6. The chain's CDR3 is CASSTTGFMNTEAFF. CDR3 nucleotide sequence: TGCGCCAGCAGCACGACAGGGTTTATGAACACTGAAGCTTTCTTT. The full variable domain, rest sourced from reference TRBV5-1 and TRBJ1-1, is KAGVTQTPRYLIKTRGQQVTLSCSPISGHRSVSWYQQTPGQGLQFLFEYFSETQRNKGNFPGRFSGRQFSNSRSEMNVSTLELGDSALYLCASSTTGFMNTEAFFGQGTRLTVV.

The chain couples TRBV4-3 to TRBJ1-1; D might be TRBD1 (5 bases). CDR1 LGHNA and CDR2 YSLEER come from the germline V gene. Trimming shortened V by 0 bases and J by 6 bases, and 14 bases separated the two germline ends. The length of the CDR3 is 15 residues. The CDR3 DNA sequence: TGCGCCAGCAGCCAAGATCGATCGGGAGGGGCTGAAGCTTTCTTT. Translated: CASSQDRSGGAEAFF.

V gene TRBV7-6 combines with J gene TRBJ2-2; 10 positions agree with TRBD1. Germline V CDR1 and CDR2: SGHVS, FNYEAQ. The CDR3 sequence is 17 residues long. V was pared by 4 bases and J by 5 bases, with 10 bases of the junction left unmatched. The CDR3: CASSYGTGEIWTGELFF. The CDR3, as DNA: TGTGCCAGCAGCTACGGGACAGGGGAAATTTGGACCGGGGAGCTGTTTTTT.

The rearrangement joins TRBV5-4 to TRBJ1-4; 9 bases map to TRBD1. V was pared by 4 bases and J by 6 bases, with 10 bases of the junction left unmatched. The CDR3 is 16 residues long. Germline V gene sequence: CDR1 SGHNT, CDR2 YYREEE (reference sequence). The CDR3, as DNA: TGTGCCAGCAGCCTTGCCTCGACAGGGGGTCATGAAAAACTGTTTTTT. Protein sequence: CASSLASTGGHEKLFF.

This clone was observed a few times. The CDR3 here is CAHKRTATYEQYF. As DNA, the CDR3 is TGTGCCCATAAAAGGACAGCGACCTACGAGCAGTACTTC. The chain has TRBV28 and TRBJ2-7; D perhaps matches TRBD1 (6 bases). Germline V gene lookup returns CDR1 MDHEN and CDR2 SYDVKM. V was pared by 11 bases and J by 2 bases, with 16 bases between. The CDR3 extends over 13 amino acids.

This clone was counted a few times. This chain links TRBV6-6 with TRBJ1-5; 8 nucleotides line up with TRBD1. V gave up 5 bases and J gave up 0 bases; unmatched junction bases: 3. CDR1 is MNHNY, CDR2 SVGAGI, per germline (reference sequence). This CDR3 contains 15 residues. Here the CDR3 reads CASSDRGGSNQPQHF. CDR3 coding DNA: TGTGCCAGCAGTGACAGGGGCGGTAGCAATCAGCCCCAGCATTTT.

The chain links TRBV15 to TRBJ1-2, with D maybe TRBD1 (5 bases). Germline values: CDR1 LNHNV, CDR2 YYDKDF (reference sequence). The CDR3 consists of 13 residues. V lost 1 base and J 6 bases, leaving 9 bases between the germline ends. CDR3 amino acids: CATSRVDRNGYTF. In DNA, the CDR3 is TGTGCCACCAGCAGAGTCGACAGAAATGGCTACACCTTC.

The J gene is TRBJ2-7, the V gene TRBV5-6; 10 bases align to TRBD2. Per germline, CDR1 SGHDT and CDR2 YYEEEE. The CDR3 is 16 residues long. The V segment lost 1 base and the J segment 5 bases; nucleotides outside the gene matches: 9. In nucleotides, the CDR3 is TGTGCCAGCAGCTTGTATCGCCTAGCGGGAGAGGACGAGCAGTACTTC. It encodes CASSLYRLAGEDEQYF. The variable domain in full, completed from reference TRBV5-6 and TRBJ2-7, reads DAGVTQSPTHLIKTRGQQVTLRCSPKSGHDTVSWYQQALGQGPQFIFQYYEEEERQRGNFPDRFSGHQFPNYSSELNVNALLLGDSALYLCASSLYRLAGEDEQYFGPGTRLTVT.

This chain joins TRBV19 and TRBJ2-7; 11 positions match TRBD1. The trim removed 4 bases at V and 7 bases at J, leaving 6 bases unmatched. The CDR3 has 14 amino acids. Germline V gene data show CDR1 as LNHDA and CDR2 as SQIVND (reference sequence). CDR3 amino acids: CASSTRTGGREQYF. CDR3 DNA: TGTGCCAGTAGTACCCGGACAGGGGGCAGGGAGCAGTACTTC.

V is TRBV5-6 and J is TRBJ1-5; possible D gene TRBD1, 5 bases. The CDR3 totals 15 residues. V was trimmed by 0 bases and J by 4 bases, leaving 11 bases between them. Germline V gene data show CDR1 as SGHDT and CDR2 as YYEEEE. The CDR3 protein is CASSLAVAGNQPQHF. The CDR3 bases are TGTGCCAGCAGCTTGGCGGTTGCAGGGAATCAGCCCCAGCATTTT.

A word on this clone: One end of the junction varies from germline; a read error may be responsible. The V call is TRBV7-9, the J call TRBJ2-5; tentatively, D is TRBD2 (6 bases). CDR3 length equals 16 residues. Looked up from germline, CDR1 is SEHNR and CDR2 is FQNEAQ (reference sequence). CDR3 region: CSSSPRLGGEQETQYF. The DNA of the CDR3 is TGTTCCAGCAGCCCCCGACTAGGAGGGGAACAAGAGACCCAGTACTTC.

This clone was counted between two and nine times. CDR3 sequence: CSVEGHLNTEAFF. The DNA for the CDR3 is TGCAGCGTTGAGGGACACTTGAACACTGAAGCTTTCTTT. V is TRBV29-1 and J is TRBJ1-1; possible D gene TRBD1, 6 bases. Trimming removed 3 bases at V and 0 bases at J, with 8 bases between. This CDR3 spans 13 amino acids. The germline CDR1 and CDR2 sequences are SQVTM and ANQGSEA.

The sample holds one count of this clone. The genes are TRBV29-1 and TRBJ2-3; a weak D match, TRBD1 (6 bases). This CDR3 contains 15 residues. V lost 6 bases and J lost 3, with 19 bases in between. From germline, CDR1 is SQVTM and CDR2 ANQGSEA. The CDR3 nucleotides are TGCAGCGTGGGGGCGTTGGCGGTTAGGACAGATACGCAGTATTTT. Protein: CSVGALAVRTDTQYF.

The chain employs TRBV4-3 and TRBJ2-2; D unresolved. CDR3 length: 15 amino acids. Germline V CDR1 and CDR2: LGHNA, YSLEER. The V gene lost 0 bases and the J gene lost 4 bases, with 9 bases spanning the gap. The CDR3 sequence: CASSQEVQATGELFF. In nucleotides, the CDR3 is TGCGCCAGCAGCCAAGAGGTGCAGGCCACCGGGGAGCTGTTTTTT.

This clone was seen more than once but under ten times. The rearrangement links TRBV6-5 to TRBJ2-2, with TRBD1 matching over 8 bases. The CDR3 totals 14 residues. Germline loops: CDR1 MNHEY, CDR2 SVGAGI. Trimming removed 5 bases from V and 4 bases from J; junction bases left unmatched: 3. This CDR3 is CASSPGQATGELFF. For the CDR3, the DNA is TGTGCCAGCAGTCCGGGACAGGCCACCGGGGAGCTGTTTTTT.

The genes are TRBV19 and TRBJ1-5; 8 bases fit TRBD1. Germline CDR1 LNHDA, CDR2 SQIVND (reference sequence). This CDR3 comprises 15 residues. V was clipped by 3 bases and J by 0 bases; unmatched bases: 1. This CDR3 is CASSIRGHSNQPQHF. CDR3 bases: TGTGCCAGTAGTATCAGGGGGCATAGCAATCAGCCCCAGCATTTT.